What follows are 25 T cell receptor beta chains derived from one specimen sequenced in a study of regulatory T cells in long-lasting Graves disease (dated by TCRdb to 2020 to 2023). The receptor library was made with multiplex PCR. Sequencing was performed on an Illumina HiSeq 4000. To build TCR beta libraries, CDR3 regions were amplified by Arm-PCR using iRepertoire HTBI primers. The public reads were run again by TCRdb, first through fastp at Q25 and then through MiXCR, and only productive beta chains were kept. Under each unique CDR3 protein, matching rows form one entry showing the most common genes and DNA. In this sample the table shows about 430,000 distinct CDR3 sequences, approximately 16% of which occur a single time. The ten largest clonotypes hold over 7.5% of the sample. The sample's time point label, decoded: newly diagnosed GD, antithyroid drugs for less than 3 months. For both TCR sequencing and RNA sequencing, RNA was extracted from PBMCs in TRIzol.

These data are also associated with another study on T cells in Graves' hyperthyroidism and ophthalmopathy.

This material consisted of peripheral blood mononuclear cells (PBMCs), taken at new diagnosis, from a patient treated with antithyroid drugs. The receptors were sampled from a woman in her thirties or forties with Graves disease. Donor details come from another sample of the same person, matched by shared clones.

This clonotype was seen repeatedly, ten times or more. This sequence joins TRBV27 and TRBJ2-2; TRBD1 aligns across 8 bases. The CDR3 runs to 16 residues. Per germline, CDR1 MNHEY and CDR2 SMNVEV (reference sequence). The J segment lost 4 bases and the V segment lost 5 bases, leaving 9 bases of the junction unmatched. The CDR3 coding sequence is TGTGCCAGCAGTGAAGACAGGGGTTCGGGCACCGGGGAGCTGTTTTTT. Amino acid sequence: CASSEDRGSGTGELFF.

This clonotype was seen once. The CDR3 spells CAAPRGGDVDTQYF. The CDR3 nucleotides are TGTGCCGCCCCTCGCGGGGGGGATGTGGATACGCAGTATTTT. This chain connects TRBV2 to TRBJ2-3; 9 positions agree with TRBD2. The CDR3 loop spans 14 amino acids. V lost 11 bases, J lost 6 bases, and 12 bases stayed unmatched. From germline, CDR1 is SNHLY and CDR2 FYNNEI. Supplemented by reference TRBV2 and TRBJ2-3, the full variable domain reads EPEVTQTPSHQVTQMGQEVILRCVPISNHLYFYWYRQILGQKVEFLVSFYNNEISEKSEIFDDQFSVERPDGSNFTLKIRSTKLEDSAMYFCAAPRGGDVDTQYFGPGTRLTVL.

This clonotype was found a few times. Given a much more abundant clone one base away, this may be a read error. The chain carries TRBV27 and TRBJ2-3; 9 nucleotides line up with TRBD2. CDR3 size: 20 residues. V lost 4 bases and J lost 0; bases outside the gene matches: 17. Per the germline V gene, CDR1 is MNHEY and CDR2 is SMNVEV (reference sequence). The CDR3 spells CASSSSGLGPAGGSTDTQYF. For the CDR3, the DNA is TGTGCCAGCAGTTCATCGGGCCTGGGACCAGCGGGAGGTAGCACAGATACGCAGTATTTT.

This clonotype was picked up many times. The genes are TRBV19 and TRBJ2-5; no clear D. The CDR3 loop spans 14 amino acids. CDR1 is LNHDA, CDR2 SQIVND, per germline (reference sequence). Trimming removed 1 base at V and 2 bases at J, with 8 bases between. CDR3 bases: TGTGCCAGTAGTATAGGTCAGATGCAAGAGACCCAGTACTTC. It codes for CASSIGQMQETQYF.

This clonotype was seen at least ten times. The chain links TRBV19 to TRBJ2-7; possibly TRBD1 for D (6 bases). This CDR3 is 14 amino acids long. V was pared by 6 bases and J by 3 bases, with 15 bases between. The germline V gene encodes CDR1 LNHDA and CDR2 SQIVND (reference sequence). The CDR3 DNA sequence: TGTGCCAGTAGAAACAGGGCCCTGTTCTACGAGCAGTACTTC. Residues: CASRNRALFYEQYF.

This clonotype was counted many times. V gene TRBV19 combines with J gene TRBJ2-5; 12 bases are a match to TRBD2. V dropped 5 bases and J dropped 2; count of bases not matched to a gene: 9. Per germline, CDR1 LNHDA and CDR2 SQIVND (reference sequence). This CDR3 spans 17 amino acids. Here the CDR3 DNA reads TGTGCCAGTAGTCCCGGTCGCCTAGCGGGAGGGCAAGAGACCCAGTACTTC. The encoded protein is CASSPGRLAGGQETQYF.

This clonotype was detected a few times. The chain uses TRBV29-1 and TRBJ1-2, with a possible D match to TRBD1 (5 bases). This CDR3 spans 14 amino acids. Germline V gene sequence: CDR1 SQVTM, CDR2 ANQGSEA. The V end was cut by 5 bases, the J end by 2 bases, with 15 bases between. CDR3 in DNA: TGCAGCGTTCTAGTTTTGAGGGGAAACTATGGCTACACCTTC. Translated, it gives CSVLVLRGNYGYTF.

This clonotype was observed a few times. The rearrangement joins TRBV28 to TRBJ1-3, with 7 bases lining up with TRBD1. This CDR3 region has 13 residues. V trimming: 4 bases; J trimming: 4 bases; junction bases outside the gene matches: 1. Germline CDR1 is MDHEN and CDR2 is SYDVKM. The CDR3 nucleotides are TGTGCCAGCAGTTCACAGGGGGGAAACACCATATATTTT. Its protein product is CASSSQGGNTIYF.

This clonotype was detected many times. The chain employs TRBV10-3 and TRBJ2-7; 10 bases line up with TRBD1. Germline trimming cut 6 bases from V and 3 bases from J; bases unmatched to any gene: 11. The CDR3 is made up of 16 amino acids. Looked up from germline, CDR1 is ENHRY and CDR2 is SYGVKD. The DNA for the CDR3 is TGTGCCATCAGGCCGACCGGGACAGGGGATAACTACGAGCAGTACTTC. It specifies CAIRPTGTGDNYEQYF.

The V gene is TRBV6-1, the J gene TRBJ2-1; 8 positions match TRBD1. The CDR3 consists of 13 residues. CDR1 and CDR2 from the germline V gene are MNHNS and SASEGT. V lost 5 bases and J lost 8; bases outside the gene matches: 5. The CDR3 DNA is TGTGCCAGCAGTCTCCCAGGGGGCGATGAGCAGTTCTTC. Its protein is CASSLPGGDEQFF.

The table lists this clonotype with a few counts. The chain is built from TRBV5-1 and TRBJ2-7, with 9 nucleotides matching TRBD1. The CDR3 loop spans 17 amino acids. From germline, CDR1 is SGHRS and CDR2 YFSETQ. The V and J ends lost 0 bases and 7 bases, in that order; junction bases with no gene match: 14. CDR3: CASSLAYRGQGSGEQYF. The CDR3 region has the DNA TGCGCCAGCAGCTTGGCCTACCGTGGACAGGGGTCTGGAGAGCAGTACTTC.

This clonotype was found a few times. J is TRBJ2-7 and V is TRBV5-1; tentative D call: TRBD2 (6 bases). The germline V gene has CDR1 SGHRS and CDR2 YFSETQ. The CDR3 contains 14 residues. V dropped 7 bases and J dropped 1 base, with 15 bases sitting between them. The CDR3 is CASHTGTYSYEQYF. CDR3 coding DNA: TGCGCCAGCCATACCGGGACTTATTCCTACGAGCAGTACTTC.

This clonotype occurred many times. V gene TRBV5-1 combines with J gene TRBJ2-3, with no clear D. From germline, CDR1 is SGHRS and CDR2 YFSETQ. The CDR3 has 15 amino acids. The ends were cut back, 1 base at V and 3 bases at J, with 12 bases in the middle. DNA of the CDR3: TGCGCCAGCAGCTTGATCGTGGGAAAGACAGATACGCAGTATTTT. Its translation: CASSLIVGKTDTQYF.

As to this clonotype: A much larger clone lies a single base off, so this may be a read error. The chain recombines TRBV27 with TRBJ1-1; TRBD1 matches 7 bases. After removal of 6 bases from V and 5 bases from J, the junction contained 6 bases not matched to a gene. Per germline, CDR1 MNHEY and CDR2 SMNVEV (reference sequence). The CDR3 is 13 amino acids. CDR3 DNA: TGTGCCAGCAGCCGGACAGGCCGGACTGAAGCTTTCTTT. This sequence encodes CASSRTGRTEAFF.

This clonotype was counted a few times. This sequence joins TRBV6-5 and TRBJ2-5; TRBD2 is a possible D gene (6 bases). This CDR3 has 17 amino acids. The germline V gene encodes CDR1 MNHEY and CDR2 SVGAGI. The V end lost 3 bases, the J end lost 5 bases, and 22 bases lay between the germline ends. The chain's CDR3 is CASSYSPASETLETQYF. The CDR3 DNA is TGTGCCAGCAGTTATTCGCCGGCTAGCGAGACTCTGGAGACCCAGTACTTC.

This clonotype occurred many times. A read error may produce the germline difference seen at one junction end. CDR3: CSARAGTLSNEQFF. CDR3 DNA sequence: TGTAGTGCTAGAGCCGGGACGCTTAGCAATGAGCAGTTCTTC. The V gene is TRBV20-1, the J gene TRBJ2-1, with D perhaps TRBD1 or TRBD2 (5 bases each). Germline CDR1 is DFQATT and CDR2 is SNEGSKA (reference sequence). The CDR3 contains 14 residues.

There are a few counts of this clonotype. This chain links TRBV27 with TRBJ1-2, with D possibly matching TRBD1 (5 bases). The germline V gene has CDR1 MNHEY and CDR2 SMNVEV (reference sequence). Trimming removed 6 bases at V and 5 bases at J, with 19 bases between. The CDR3 runs to 15 residues. Here the CDR3 reads CASSPPGGAGYGYTF. In DNA form, the CDR3 reads TGTGCCAGCAGCCCCCCGGGTGGGGCAGGGTATGGCTACACCTTC.

This clonotype was observed at least ten times. This chain links TRBV6-2 or TRBV6-3 with TRBJ2-5; D unresolved. Between the trimmed V and J ends, which lost 8 bases and 1 base, there was a span of 11 bases. CDR1 is MNHEY, CDR2 SVGEGT, per germline. The CDR3 is 13 amino acids. CDR3 loop: CASEVDIQETQYF. The CDR3 DNA follows: TGTGCCAGCGAGGTAGACATCCAAGAGACCCAGTACTTC.

The CDR3 DNA sequence: TGTGCCTGGAGCGGTAGGGCCTTGATAAACTATGGCTACACCTTC. Amino acid sequence: CAWSGRALINYGYTF. The chain links TRBV30 to TRBJ1-2; D remains unclear. There are 15 residues in the CDR3. CDR1 is GTSNPN, CDR2 SVGIG, per germline (reference sequence). Deletions cut 3 bases from V and 2 bases from J, with 16 bases between.

In its sample, this clonotype was seen a few times. J is TRBJ1-4 and V is TRBV18, with D maybe TRBD1 (6 bases). V was shortened by 4 bases and J by 5 bases, with 8 bases between the two germline ends. Germline V gives CDR1 KGHSH, CDR2 LQKENI. This CDR3 spans 13 amino acids. For the CDR3, the DNA is TGTGCCAGCTCACGGGGACAAAATGAAAAACTGTTTTTT. It translates to CASSRGQNEKLFF.

The chain combines TRBV19 with TRBJ2-7, with TRBD2 identical over 8 bases. V shed 3 bases, J shed 2 bases, and the junction held 6 bases outside the gene matches. Germline CDR1 LNHDA, CDR2 SQIVND (reference sequence). This CDR3 is 15 amino acids long. CDR3 loop: CASSIQAGDTYEQYF. The CDR3, as DNA: TGTGCCAGTAGTATTCAAGCGGGAGACACCTACGAGCAGTACTTC.

V usage is TRBV3-1 and J usage is TRBJ2-1; D is uncertain. Germline V gene lookup returns CDR1 LGHDT and CDR2 YNNKEL (reference sequence). Trimming removed 1 base from V and 10 bases from J, with 5 bases in between. This CDR3 has 11 residues. The CDR3 bases are TGTGCCAGCAGCCAAGCCATAGAGCAGTTCTTC. Its protein product is CASSQAIEQFF.

CDR3 sequence reads: CASSTGPTGELFF. The CDR3 region has the DNA TGTGCCAGTAGTACTGGACCCACCGGGGAGCTGTTTTTT. V and J are TRBV19 and TRBJ2-2; the D is unclear. Germline CDR1 LNHDA, CDR2 SQIVND (reference sequence). This CDR3 contains 13 residues. V was pared by 4 bases and J by 4 bases, with 7 bases between.

This clonotype was detected many times. CDR3 coding DNA: TGTGCCATCGGCCTAGCGGGAGGGCCGGGGCAGTACTTC. Amino acids: CAIGLAGGPGQYF. The chain links TRBV10-3 to TRBJ2-7; 12 bases agree with TRBD2. Unmatched junction bases numbered 8, after V lost 8 bases and J lost 9 bases. CDR1 is ENHRY and CDR2 is SYGVKD in the germline V gene. There are 13 residues in the CDR3.

This clonotype came up many times. The chain links TRBV19 to TRBJ2-2; 11 nucleotides match TRBD1. Germline V gene sequence: CDR1 LNHDA, CDR2 SQIVND (reference sequence). The CDR3 is 17 residues long. V was clipped by 6 bases and J by 6 bases; unmatched bases: 12. Here the CDR3 DNA reads TGTGCCAGTAGAAAGGACAGGGGGCGCGGGTCGGCCGGGGAGCTGTTTTTT. Its translation is CASRKDRGRGSAGELFF.